Shown below are 20 T cell receptor beta chains from a single sample sequenced in a study of early T cells in non-severe SARS-CoV-2 infection. TCRdb re-called the 5' RACE reads with MiXCR, one entry per CDR3 protein. The repertoire includes 70,000 or so distinct CDR3 sequences, approximately 13% of them detected once, and 1.3% sits in the top ten. The specimen sequenced was whole blood. The source of these receptors is an adult who was a healthcare worker with PCR-confirmed SARS-CoV-2 infection or an uninfected control (not recorded which).

There are many counts of this clonotype. This chain joins TRBV10-3 and TRBJ2-1; TRBD1 aligns across 8 bases. The germline gives CDR1 ENHRY, CDR2 SYGVKD. Losses at the gene ends were 2 bases for V and 0 bases for J; bases not matched to a gene: 3. The CDR3 totals 16 residues. The CDR3 nucleotides read TGTGCCATCAGTGAGGACAGGGGTGGCTCCTACAATGAGCAGTTCTTC. This gives the protein CAISEDRGGSYNEQFF.

This clonotype has a count of ten or more. The gene calls are TRBV29-1 and TRBJ2-7; TRBD2 matches at 7 bases. CDR3 length equals 13 residues. Germline CDR1 and CDR2: SQVTM and ANQGSEA. With V trimmed by 7 bases and J by 3 bases, 9 bases remained unmatched. The chain's CDR3 is CSATGTTNYEQYF. CDR3 bases: TGCAGCGCCACCGGGACTACCAACTACGAGCAGTACTTC.

There are many counts of this clonotype. This chain uses TRBV28 with TRBJ2-7; 7 nucleotides align to TRBD1. Looked up from germline, CDR1 is MDHEN and CDR2 is SYDVKM. After removal of 7 bases from V and 5 bases from J, the junction contained 11 bases not matched to a gene. The CDR3 sequence is 14 residues long. The CDR3 reads CASTLPGTVNEQYF. For the CDR3, the DNA is TGTGCCAGCACCCTCCCGGGGACAGTGAACGAGCAGTACTTC. The full variable domain, its missing parts supplied by reference TRBV28 and TRBJ2-7, is DVKVTQSSRYLVKRTGEKVFLECVQDMDHENMFWYRQDPGLGLRLIYFSYDVKMKEKGDIPEGYSVSREKKERFSLILESASTNQTSMYLCASTLPGTVNEQYFGPGTRLTVT.

This clonotype was detected many times. J is TRBJ2-3 and V is TRBV11-2; D might be TRBD2 (6 bases). The CDR3 contains 15 residues. CDR1 and CDR2 from the germline V gene are SGHAT and FQNNGV. The ends were cut back, 3 bases at V and 3 bases at J, with 13 bases in the middle. The CDR3 protein is CASSFGPRDTDTQYF. The CDR3 bases are TGTGCCAGCAGCTTCGGACCGCGGGATACAGATACGCAGTATTTT. Full variable domain (rest looked up from reference TRBV11-2 and TRBJ2-3): EAGVAQSPRYKIIEKRQSVAFWCNPISGHATLYWYQQILGQGPKLLIQFQNNGVVDDSQLPKDRFSAERLKGVDSTLKIQPAKLEDSAVYLCASSFGPRDTDTQYFGPGTRLTVL.

This clonotype was detected ten times or more. The J gene is TRBJ1-2, the V gene TRBV9; tentatively, D is TRBD1 (6 bases). V dropped 0 bases and J dropped 7 bases, with 10 bases sitting between them. CDR3 size: 13 residues. CDR1 and CDR2 (germline): SGDLS, YYNGEE. The CDR3, as DNA: TGTGCCAGCAGCGTAGGGACAGTTGCTGGCTACACCTTC. Residues: CASSVGTVAGYTF.

This clonotype has only a few counts. The rearrangement joins TRBV29-1 to TRBJ1-1; 7 bases agree with TRBD1. J gave up 5 bases and V 5 bases, and 8 bases lay outside the gene matches. The CDR3 runs to 13 residues. Germline CDR1 is SQVTM and CDR2 is ANQGSEA. The CDR3, as DNA: TGCAGCGTTCACACAGGGGCCTCAACTGAAGCTTTCTTT. Its translation is CSVHTGASTEAFF.

This clonotype appeared many times. The chain recombines TRBV29-1 with TRBJ2-5, with TRBD1 as a possible D gene (5 bases). The CDR3 has 14 residues. Germline V gene sequence: CDR1 SQVTM, CDR2 ANQGSEA. Between the trimmed V and J ends, which lost 0 bases and 2 bases, there was a span of 10 bases. CDR3 loop: CSVEEGLAQETQYF. The CDR3 DNA reads TGCAGCGTTGAAGAGGGGCTCGCACAAGAGACCCAGTACTTC.

This clonotype was seen many times. The chain recombines TRBV3-1 with TRBJ1-2; no reliable D call. This CDR3 has 14 amino acids. Per germline, CDR1 LGHDT and CDR2 YNNKEL (reference sequence). Trimming removed 1 base at V and 2 bases at J, with 8 bases between. The CDR3 is CASSQGALNYGYTF. Written as DNA, the CDR3 is TGTGCCAGCAGCCAAGGGGCGTTGAACTATGGCTACACCTTC.

This clonotype was detected ten times or more. This sequence joins TRBV7-2 and TRBJ1-4; TRBD1 is a possible D gene (5 bases). Per germline, CDR1 SGHTA and CDR2 FQGNSA. CDR3 size: 16 residues. Trimming pared 1 base from V and 8 bases from J, leaving 17 bases between. CDR3 loop: CASSLVGTQGGEKLFF. As DNA, the CDR3 is TGTGCCAGCAGCTTAGTGGGGACCCAAGGTGGGGAAAAACTGTTTTTT.

Many counts were recorded for this clonotype. The chain combines TRBV28 with TRBJ2-6; D gene uncertain. The CDR3 length is 16 residues. CDR1 is MDHEN and CDR2 is SYDVKM in the germline V gene. The ends were cut back, 2 bases at V and 2 bases at J, with 10 bases in the middle. The CDR3 spells CASSLQRSAGANVLTF. The CDR3 nucleotides are TGTGCCAGCAGTTTACAGAGGTCAGCTGGGGCCAACGTCCTGACTTTC.

Many counts were recorded for this clonotype. The chain carries TRBV28 and TRBJ1-4; D is perhaps TRBD1 (6 bases). The CDR3 covers 15 residues. The V and J ends lost 8 bases and 2 bases respectively, with 15 bases between them. In germline, CDR1 is MDHEN, CDR2 SYDVKM. The CDR3 here is CASRRAGQTNEKLFF. In DNA form, the CDR3 reads TGTGCCAGCCGGCGGGCAGGACAGACTAATGAAAAACTGTTTTTT.

This clonotype has at least ten counts. The chain has TRBV18 and TRBJ1-1; D remains unclear. Germline V lookup: CDR1 KGHSH, CDR2 LQKENI. V gave up 3 bases and J gave up 2 bases, with 4 bases separating them. This CDR3 spans 12 amino acids. CDR3 region: CASSPRNTEAFF. CDR3 DNA: TGTGCCAGCTCACCGCGAAACACTGAAGCTTTCTTT.

This clonotype has a count of ten or more. The gene calls are TRBV20-1 and TRBJ2-2; 10 bases map to TRBD2. V shed 2 bases, J shed 1 base, and the junction held 1 base outside the gene matches. CDR1 is DFQATT, CDR2 SNEGSKA, per germline (reference sequence). The CDR3 extends over 15 amino acids. CDR3 sequence reads: CSARPSGRNTGELFF. The CDR3 nucleotides are TGCAGTGCTAGACCTAGCGGGAGGAACACCGGGGAGCTGTTTTTT.

This clonotype has at least ten counts. The chain recombines TRBV28 with TRBJ2-7, with D unclear. The CDR3 consists of 13 residues. Germline CDR1 and CDR2: MDHEN and SYDVKM. V was shortened by 5 bases and J by 4 bases, with 12 bases between the two germline ends. The CDR3: CASSPMNRYEQYF. The DNA for the CDR3 is TGTGCCAGCAGTCCAATGAACAGATACGAGCAGTACTTC. Filled out from reference TRBV28 and TRBJ2-7, the complete variable domain reads DVKVTQSSRYLVKRTGEKVFLECVQDMDHENMFWYRQDPGLGLRLIYFSYDVKMKEKGDIPEGYSVSREKKERFSLILESASTNQTSMYLCASSPMNRYEQYFGPGTRLTVT.

In its sample, this clonotype was seen many times. This rearrangement joins TRBV4-3 to TRBJ2-1; 9 nucleotides agree with TRBD2. V trimming: 3 bases; J trimming: 5 bases; junction bases outside the gene matches: 5. The CDR3 has 15 residues. Germline lookup yields CDR1 LGHNA and CDR2 YSLEER. CDR3 protein: CASSHGTSSNNEQFF. In DNA form, the CDR3 reads TGCGCCAGCAGCCATGGGACTAGCAGTAACAATGAGCAGTTCTTC.

This clonotype has ten or more counts. The chain joins TRBV10-1 to TRBJ2-5, with D possibly called TRBD1 or TRBD2 (6 bases each). V lost 2 bases to trimming and J lost 4 bases, with 11 bases between them. The germline CDR1 and CDR2 sequences are WNHNN and SYGVQD (reference sequence). This CDR3 is 14 amino acids long. The CDR3 here is CASSEGGTPETQYF. In DNA form, the CDR3 reads TGCGCCAGCAGTGAGGGGGGGACACCAGAGACCCAGTACTTC.

This clonotype turned up a few times. The V gene is TRBV7-2, the J gene TRBJ2-3; perhaps TRBD2 as D (5 bases). This CDR3 contains 15 residues. Trimming took 3 bases from V and 4 from J, leaving 14 bases between them. Germline CDR1 is SGHTA and CDR2 is FQGNSA. DNA for the CDR3: TGTGCCAGCAGCTTGCGAGCGGTAGAGCCAGATACGCAGTATTTT. It specifies CASSLRAVEPDTQYF.

This clonotype occurred many times. The V and J genes are TRBV27 and TRBJ2-5, with D unresolved. In germline, CDR1 is MNHEY, CDR2 SMNVEV (reference sequence). The CDR3 consists of 13 residues. The ends were cut back, 1 base at V and 3 bases at J, with 6 bases in the middle. CDR3 DNA sequence: TGTGCCAGCAGTTTATTCCAGGAAGAGACCCAGTACTTC. It is translated as CASSLFQEETQYF.

This clonotype has ten or more counts. The rearrangement joins TRBV11-2 to TRBJ1-1, with 10 bases lining up with TRBD1. This CDR3 comprises 18 residues. V shed 5 bases, J shed 0 bases, and the junction held 12 bases outside the gene matches. Germline CDR1 is SGHAT and CDR2 is FQNNGV. The CDR3 DNA reads TGTGCCAGCAGCACACTTCGGGACAGGGGCCCCGTGAACACTGAAGCTTTCTTT. Protein sequence: CASSTLRDRGPVNTEAFF.

This clonotype has ten or more counts. Sequence at one end of the junction differs from germline and may be a read error. The chain combines TRBV3-1 with TRBJ1-2; no clear D gene. In germline, CDR1 is LGHDT, CDR2 YNNKEL (reference sequence). This CDR3 is 13 amino acids long. The CDR3 loop is CASSQDIATRSFF. Here the CDR3 DNA reads TGTGCCAGCAGCCAAGATATCGCGACTAGGAGTTTCTTC. The variable domain in full, completed from reference TRBV3-1 and TRBJ1-2, reads DTAVSQTPKYLVTQMGNDKSIKCEQNLGHDTMYWYKQDSKKFLKIMFSYNNKELIINETVPNRFSPKSPDKAHLNLHINSLELGDSAVYFCASSQDIATRSFFGSGTRLTVV.